The T cell receptor (beta chain) under discussion was sequenced for a study of molecular identifiers for immune sequencing clone quantification. Study-wide context: Four of five splits of RNA from roughly 20,000 or 100,000 naive CD8 cells were sequenced in replicates.

With listed TCR primers and previously described methods, bulk TCR libraries were prepared. Using its own MiXCR run on the PCR reads, TCRdb lists one record per CDR3 protein. The sample lists 85,000 to 120,000 distinct CDR3 sequences, about 35% occurring once. Germline lookup yields CDR1 MGHDK and CDR2 SYGVNS. With 1 base clipped from V and 6 bases from J, the junction kept 9 bases outside the gene matches. The CDR3 is made up of 18 amino acids. Sorted naive CD8 T cells, roughly 19,000 to 1,000,000, were sequenced from 10%, 30% or 50% RNA. For naive CD8 T cells, sorting used the CD8+CD4-CCR7+CD45RA+ phenotype.

Material: naive CD8+ T cells from blood, with Jurkat cell RNA spiked in. The subset: FACS-sorted CD8+CD4-CCR7+CD45RA+ naive T cells. The receptor was derived from a human donor in good health. Some libraries in this study had Jurkat cell RNA spiked in. The chain carries TRBV25-1 and TRBJ2-2; 12 nucleotides agree with TRBD2. CDR3 residues: CASSESRLAGDYAGELFF. CDR3 sequence (DNA): TGTGCCAGCAGTGAATCGCGACTAGCGGGAGATTATGCCGGGGAGCTGTTTTTT.